This T cell receptor (beta chain) derives from a study of T cell responses to AZD1222 COVID-19 vaccine. About the study: Investigators merged groups given second doses at roughly 4 or roughly 12 weeks. Study results and limitations: Donor demographics were predominantly white British with a female majority; clonal diversity may be underestimated. Dominant CD4 TCR responses targeted spike regions 160-218 and 743-854. None of the repertoires were sampled until the peak T cell response had passed.

The CDR3 is 16 residues long. V was pared by 6 bases and J by 5 bases, with 20 bases between. The germline V gene has CDR1 MDHEN and CDR2 SYDVKM. A remark on this clone: The antigen is unknown.

TCRdb keeps only in-frame clones here, not all; method: immunoSEQ multiplex PCR. Altogether around 130,000 clones are present, about 90% being singletons, with the ten largest covering around 3.6%. The clonotype was recovered from an adult in good health. This material consisted of peripheral blood, taken on day 0 of AZD1222 vaccination. This sequence joins TRBV28 and TRBJ1-5; possible D gene TRBD1, 6 bases. The CDR3 nucleotides read TGTGCCAGCAGATCTTCGACAGGTAGTGTGTATCAGCCCCAGCATTTT. Residues: CASRSSTGSVYQPQHF.